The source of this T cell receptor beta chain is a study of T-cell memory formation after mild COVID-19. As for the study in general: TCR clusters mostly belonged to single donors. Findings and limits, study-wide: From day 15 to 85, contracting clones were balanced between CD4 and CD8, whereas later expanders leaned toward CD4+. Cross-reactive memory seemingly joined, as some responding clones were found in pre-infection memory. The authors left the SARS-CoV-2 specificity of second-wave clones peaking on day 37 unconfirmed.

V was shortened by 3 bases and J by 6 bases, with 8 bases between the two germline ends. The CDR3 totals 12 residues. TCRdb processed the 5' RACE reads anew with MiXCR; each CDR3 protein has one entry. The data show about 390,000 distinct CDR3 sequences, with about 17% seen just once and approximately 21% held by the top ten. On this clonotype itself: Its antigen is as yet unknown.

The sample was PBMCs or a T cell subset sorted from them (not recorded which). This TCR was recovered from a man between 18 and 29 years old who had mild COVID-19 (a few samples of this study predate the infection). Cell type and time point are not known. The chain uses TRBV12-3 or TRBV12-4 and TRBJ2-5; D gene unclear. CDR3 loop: CASSFGWQTQYF. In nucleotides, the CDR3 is TGTGCCAGCAGTTTTGGGTGGCAGACCCAGTACTTC.